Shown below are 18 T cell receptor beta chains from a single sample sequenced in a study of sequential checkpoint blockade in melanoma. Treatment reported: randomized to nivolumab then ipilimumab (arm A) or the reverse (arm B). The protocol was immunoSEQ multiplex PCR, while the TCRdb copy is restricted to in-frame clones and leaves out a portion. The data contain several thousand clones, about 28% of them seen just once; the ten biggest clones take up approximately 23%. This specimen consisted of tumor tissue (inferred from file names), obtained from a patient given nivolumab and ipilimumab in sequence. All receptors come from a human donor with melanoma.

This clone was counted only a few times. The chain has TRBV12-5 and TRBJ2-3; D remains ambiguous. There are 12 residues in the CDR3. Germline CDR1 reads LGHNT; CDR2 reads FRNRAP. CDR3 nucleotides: TGTGCCAGCTTAGCTGCCGGAGATACGCAGTATTTT. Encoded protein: CASLAAGDTQYF.

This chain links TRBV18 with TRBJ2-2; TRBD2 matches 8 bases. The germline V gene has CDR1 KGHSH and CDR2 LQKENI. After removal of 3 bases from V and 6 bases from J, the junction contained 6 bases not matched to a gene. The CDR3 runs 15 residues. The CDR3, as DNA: TGTGCCAGCTCACCGGGACTAGGGGCGGCCGGGGAGCTGTTTTTT. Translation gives CASSPGLGAAGELFF.

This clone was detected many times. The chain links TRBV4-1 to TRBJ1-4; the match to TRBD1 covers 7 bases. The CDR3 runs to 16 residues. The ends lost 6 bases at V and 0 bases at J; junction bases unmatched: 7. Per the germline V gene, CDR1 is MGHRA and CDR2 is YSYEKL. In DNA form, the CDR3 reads TGCGCCAGCAGACCCCACGGGACAGCAACTAATGAAAAACTGTTTTTT. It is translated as CASRPHGTATNEKLFF.

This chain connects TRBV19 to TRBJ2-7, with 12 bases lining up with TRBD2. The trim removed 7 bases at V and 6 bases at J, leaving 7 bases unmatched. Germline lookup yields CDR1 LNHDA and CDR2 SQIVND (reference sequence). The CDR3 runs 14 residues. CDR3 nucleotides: TGTGCCAGTACCCCGACTAGCGGGAGAGGCGAGCAGTACTTC. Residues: CASTPTSGRGEQYF.

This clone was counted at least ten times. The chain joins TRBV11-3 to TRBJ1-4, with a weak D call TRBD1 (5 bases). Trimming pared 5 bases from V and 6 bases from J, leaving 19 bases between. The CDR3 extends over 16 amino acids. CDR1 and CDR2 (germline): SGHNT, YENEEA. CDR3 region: CASSQGFSRGDEKLFF. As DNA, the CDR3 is TGTGCCAGCAGCCAAGGCTTCTCTCGAGGGGATGAAAAACTGTTTTTT. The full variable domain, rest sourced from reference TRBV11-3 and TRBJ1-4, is EAGVVQSPRYKIIEKKQPVAFWCNPISGHNTLYWYLQNLGQGPELLIRYENEEAVDDSQLPKDRFSAERLKGVDSTLKIQPAELGDSAVYLCASSQGFSRGDEKLFFGSGTQLSVL.

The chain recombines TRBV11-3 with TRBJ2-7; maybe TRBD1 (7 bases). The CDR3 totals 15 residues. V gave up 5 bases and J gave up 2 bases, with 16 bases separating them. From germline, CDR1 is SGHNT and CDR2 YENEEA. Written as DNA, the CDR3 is TGTGCCAGCAGCCCAGGGGGGACGGGGACCTACGAGCAGTACTTC. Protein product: CASSPGGTGTYEQYF.

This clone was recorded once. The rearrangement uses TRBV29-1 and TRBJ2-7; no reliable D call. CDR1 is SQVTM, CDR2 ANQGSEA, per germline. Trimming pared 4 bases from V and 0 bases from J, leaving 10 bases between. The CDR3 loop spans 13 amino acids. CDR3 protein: CSVAGSHSYEQYF. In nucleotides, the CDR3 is TGCAGCGTTGCCGGATCCCACTCCTACGAGCAGTACTTC.

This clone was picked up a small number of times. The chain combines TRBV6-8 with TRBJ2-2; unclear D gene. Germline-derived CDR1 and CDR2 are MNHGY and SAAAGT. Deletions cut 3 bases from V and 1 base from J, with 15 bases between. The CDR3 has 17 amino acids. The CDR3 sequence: CASSYWTAGLNTGELFF. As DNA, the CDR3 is TGTGCCAGCAGTTATTGGACGGCCGGCCTGAACACCGGGGAGCTGTTTTTT.

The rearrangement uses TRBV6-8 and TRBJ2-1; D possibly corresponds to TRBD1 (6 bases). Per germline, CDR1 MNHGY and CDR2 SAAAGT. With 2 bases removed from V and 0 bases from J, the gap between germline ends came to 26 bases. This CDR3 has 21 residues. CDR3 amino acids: CASSYPGPMDSKKISYNEQFF. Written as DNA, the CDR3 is TGTGCCAGCAGTTACCCTGGCCCCATGGACAGTAAAAAGATCTCCTACAATGAGCAGTTCTTC.

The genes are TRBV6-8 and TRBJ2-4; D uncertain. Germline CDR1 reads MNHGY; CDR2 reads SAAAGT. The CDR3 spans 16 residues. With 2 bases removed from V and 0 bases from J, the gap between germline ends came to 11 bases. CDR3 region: CASSYGTSLAKNIQYF. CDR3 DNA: TGTGCCAGCAGTTACGGCACGTCTCTAGCCAAAAACATTCAGTACTTC.

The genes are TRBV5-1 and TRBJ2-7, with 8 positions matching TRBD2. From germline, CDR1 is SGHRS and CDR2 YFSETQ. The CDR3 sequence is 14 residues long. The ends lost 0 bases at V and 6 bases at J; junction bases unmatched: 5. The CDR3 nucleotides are TGCGCCAGCAGCTTGGGACTAGCGCCGTTCGAGCAGTACTTC. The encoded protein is CASSLGLAPFEQYF. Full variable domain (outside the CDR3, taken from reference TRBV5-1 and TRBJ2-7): KAGVTQTPRYLIKTRGQQVTLSCSPISGHRSVSWYQQTPGQGLQFLFEYFSETQRNKGNFPGRFSGRQFSNSRSEMNVSTLELGDSALYLCASSLGLAPFEQYFGPGTRLTVT.

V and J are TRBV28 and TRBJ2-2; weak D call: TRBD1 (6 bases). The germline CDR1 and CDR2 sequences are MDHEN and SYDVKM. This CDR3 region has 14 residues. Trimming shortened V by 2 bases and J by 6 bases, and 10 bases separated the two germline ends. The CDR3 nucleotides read TGTGCCAGCAGTTTACAGGGGCGGGCCGGGGAGCTGTTTTTT. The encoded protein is CASSLQGRAGELFF.

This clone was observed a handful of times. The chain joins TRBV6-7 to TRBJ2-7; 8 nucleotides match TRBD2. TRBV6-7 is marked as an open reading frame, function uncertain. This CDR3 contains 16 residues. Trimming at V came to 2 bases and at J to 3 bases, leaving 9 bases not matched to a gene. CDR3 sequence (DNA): TGTGCCAGCAGTTACAGGTTAGCGGGACACGTCTACGAGCAGTACTTC. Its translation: CASSYRLAGHVYEQYF.

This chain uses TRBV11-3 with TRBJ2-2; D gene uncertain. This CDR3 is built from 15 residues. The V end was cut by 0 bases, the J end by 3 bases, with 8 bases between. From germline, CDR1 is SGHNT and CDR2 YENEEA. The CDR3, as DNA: TGTGCCAGCAGCTTAGAGGGCAGGTACACCGGGGAGCTGTTTTTT. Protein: CASSLEGRYTGELFF.

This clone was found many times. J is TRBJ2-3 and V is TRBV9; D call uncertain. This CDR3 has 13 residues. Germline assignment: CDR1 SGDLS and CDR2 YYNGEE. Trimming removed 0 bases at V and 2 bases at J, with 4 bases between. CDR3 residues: CASSVVNTDTQYF. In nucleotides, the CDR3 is TGTGCCAGCAGCGTAGTCAACACAGATACGCAGTATTTT.

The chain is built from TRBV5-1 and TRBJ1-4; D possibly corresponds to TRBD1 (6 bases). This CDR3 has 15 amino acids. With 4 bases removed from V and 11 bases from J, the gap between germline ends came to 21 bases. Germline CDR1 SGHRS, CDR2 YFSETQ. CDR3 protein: CASSPWTAGGGKLFF. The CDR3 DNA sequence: TGCGCCAGCAGCCCCTGGACAGCCGGCGGAGGGAAACTGTTTTTT.

The CDR3, as DNA: TGTGCCAGCTCACTCCTCCAGGAAGACCAAGAGACCCAGTACTTC. Residues: CASSLLQEDQETQYF. V is TRBV18 and J is TRBJ2-5; D not resolved. CDR3 size: 15 residues. Germline assignment: CDR1 KGHSH and CDR2 LQKENI. With 4 bases removed from V and 0 bases from J, the gap between germline ends came to 12 bases.

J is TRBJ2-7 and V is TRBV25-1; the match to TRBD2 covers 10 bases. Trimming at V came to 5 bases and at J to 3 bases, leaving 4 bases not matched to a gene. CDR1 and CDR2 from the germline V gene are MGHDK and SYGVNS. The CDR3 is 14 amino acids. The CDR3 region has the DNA TGTGCCAGCAGTCGTCTAGCGGGAGACTACGAGCAGTACTTC. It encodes CASSRLAGDYEQYF.